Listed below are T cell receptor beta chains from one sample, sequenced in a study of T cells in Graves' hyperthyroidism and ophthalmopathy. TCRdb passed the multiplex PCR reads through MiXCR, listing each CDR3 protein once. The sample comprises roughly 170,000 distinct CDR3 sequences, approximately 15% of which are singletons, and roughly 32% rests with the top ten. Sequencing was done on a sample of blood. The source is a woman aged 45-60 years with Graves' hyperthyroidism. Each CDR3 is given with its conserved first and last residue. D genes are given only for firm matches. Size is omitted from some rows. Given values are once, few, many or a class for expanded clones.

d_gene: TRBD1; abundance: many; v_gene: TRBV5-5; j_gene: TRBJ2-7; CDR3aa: CASSSGQRFGEQYF; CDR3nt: TGTGCCAGCAGCTCGGGACAGCGCTTTGGCGAGCAGTACTTC
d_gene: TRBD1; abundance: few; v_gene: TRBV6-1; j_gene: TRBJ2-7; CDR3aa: CASRTDRGAYEQYF; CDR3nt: TGTGCCAGCAGAACGGACAGGGGCGCCTACGAGCAGTACTTC
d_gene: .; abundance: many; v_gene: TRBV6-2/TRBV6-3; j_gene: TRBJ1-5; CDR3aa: CASSYQTPRGQPQHF; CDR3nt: TGTGCCAGCAGTTACCAGACCCCGAGAGGGCAGCCCCAGCATTTT
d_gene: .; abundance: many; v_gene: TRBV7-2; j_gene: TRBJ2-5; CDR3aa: CASSLVVLWHEETQYF; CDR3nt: TGTGCCAGCAGCTTAGTGGTATTGTGGCACGAAGAGACCCAGTACTTC
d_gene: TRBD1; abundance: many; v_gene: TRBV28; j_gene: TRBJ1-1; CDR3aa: CASETSGQGLNTEAFF; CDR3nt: TGTGCCAGCGAAACTTCGGGACAGGGTCTGAACACTGAAGCTTTCTTT
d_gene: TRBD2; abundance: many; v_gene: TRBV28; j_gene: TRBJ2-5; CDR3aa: CASSFSSGGQETQYF; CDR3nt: TGTGCCAGCAGTTTTAGTAGCGGGGGGCAAGAGACCCAGTACTTC
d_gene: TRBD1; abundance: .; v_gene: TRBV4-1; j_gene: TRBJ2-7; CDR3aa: CASSPPGQGSPYEQYF; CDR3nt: TGCGCCAGCAGCCCCCCGGGACAGGGATCTCCCTACGAGCAGTACTTC
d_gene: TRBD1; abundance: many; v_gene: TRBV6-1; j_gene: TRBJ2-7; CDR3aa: CASNPTGGWYEQYF; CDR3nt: TGTGCCAGCAATCCGACAGGGGGTTGGTACGAGCAGTACTTC
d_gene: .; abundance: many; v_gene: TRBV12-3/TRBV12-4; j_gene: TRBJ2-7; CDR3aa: CASSFSGGPYEQYF; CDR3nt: TGTGCCAGCAGTTTTTCAGGGGGGCCCTACGAGCAGTACTTC
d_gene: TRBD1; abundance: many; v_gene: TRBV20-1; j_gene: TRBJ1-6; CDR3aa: CSARAGTANSPLHF; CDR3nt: TGCAGTGCTAGAGCCGGGACAGCTAATTCACCCCTCCACTTT
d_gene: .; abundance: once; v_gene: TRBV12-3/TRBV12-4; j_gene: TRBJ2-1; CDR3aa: CASRGDYSYNEQFF; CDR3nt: TGTGCCAGCAGAGGAGACTACTCCTACAATGAGCAGTTCTTC
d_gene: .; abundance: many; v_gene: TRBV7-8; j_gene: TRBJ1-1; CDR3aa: CASTADGLGTEAFF; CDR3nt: TGTGCCAGCACCGCGGACGGCCTGGGGACTGAAGCTTTCTTT
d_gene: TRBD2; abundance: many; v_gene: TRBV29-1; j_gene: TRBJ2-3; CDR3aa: CSVCASGGPTDTQYF; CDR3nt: TGCAGCGTGTGTGCTAGCGGGGGACCCACAGATACGCAGTATTTT
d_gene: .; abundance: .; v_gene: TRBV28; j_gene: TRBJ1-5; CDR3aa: CASSLVEPQHF; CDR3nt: TGTGCCAGCAGTCTCGTGGAGCCCCAGCATTTT
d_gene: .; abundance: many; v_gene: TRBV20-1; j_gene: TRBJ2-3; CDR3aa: CSARSGHGDTQYF; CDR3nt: TGCAGTGCTAGATCAGGGCATGGAGATACGCAGTATTTT
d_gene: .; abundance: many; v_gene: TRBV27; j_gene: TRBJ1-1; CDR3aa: CASSLAGQFGGEAFF; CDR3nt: TGTGCCAGCAGCCTAGCTGGACAATTTGGGGGTGAAGCTTTCTTT
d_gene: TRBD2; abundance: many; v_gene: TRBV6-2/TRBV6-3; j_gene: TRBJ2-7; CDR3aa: CASSYSGGSDYEQYF; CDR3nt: TGTGCCAGCAGTTACTCGGGGGGGTCGGACTACGAGCAGTACTTC
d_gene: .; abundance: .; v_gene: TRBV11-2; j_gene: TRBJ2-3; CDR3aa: CASSLLISGDTQYF; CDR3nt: TGTGCCAGCAGCTTACTCATTTCGGGAGATACGCAGTATTTT
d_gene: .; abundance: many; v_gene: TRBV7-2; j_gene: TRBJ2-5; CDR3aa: CASSHQLTQETQYF; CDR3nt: TGTGCCAGCAGCCATCAGCTAACCCAAGAGACCCAGTACTTC
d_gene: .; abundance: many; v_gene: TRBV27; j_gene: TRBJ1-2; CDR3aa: CASSLFPIRNYGYTF; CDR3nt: TGTGCCAGCAGTTTATTCCCAATCCGGAACTATGGCTACACCTTC
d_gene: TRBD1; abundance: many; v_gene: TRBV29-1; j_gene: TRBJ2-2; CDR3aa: CSIPLGGQGITGELFF; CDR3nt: TGCAGCATCCCACTCGGGGGACAGGGCATCACCGGGGAGCTGTTTTTT
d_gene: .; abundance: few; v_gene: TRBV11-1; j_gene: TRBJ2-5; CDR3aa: CASSLKFSEQETQYF; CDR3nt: TGTGCCAGCAGCTTAAAATTCTCCGAGCAAGAGACCCAGTACTTC
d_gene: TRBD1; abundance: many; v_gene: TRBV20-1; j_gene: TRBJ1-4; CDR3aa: CSAPGTGMVGLGSEKLFF; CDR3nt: TGCAGTGCTCCCGGGACAGGGATGGTAGGCCTGGGGAGTGAAAAACTGTTTTTT
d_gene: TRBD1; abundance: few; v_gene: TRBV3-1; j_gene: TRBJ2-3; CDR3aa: CASSRRTGGGDTQYF; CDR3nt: TGTGCCAGCAGCCGGCGGACAGGGGGGGGAGATACGCAGTATTTT